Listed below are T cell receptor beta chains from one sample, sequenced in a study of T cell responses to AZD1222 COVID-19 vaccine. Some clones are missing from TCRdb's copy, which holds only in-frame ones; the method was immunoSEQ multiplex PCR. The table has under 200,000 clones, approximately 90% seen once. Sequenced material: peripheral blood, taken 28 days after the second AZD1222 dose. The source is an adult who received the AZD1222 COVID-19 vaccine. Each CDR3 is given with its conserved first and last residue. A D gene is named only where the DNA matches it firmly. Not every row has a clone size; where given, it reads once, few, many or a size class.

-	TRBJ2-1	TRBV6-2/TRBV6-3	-	CASSRGSNEQFF	TGTGCCAGCAGCCGTGGAAGTAATGAGCAGTTCTTC
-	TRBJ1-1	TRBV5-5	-	CASSPSGSRATEAFF	TGTGCCAGCAGCCCCTCCGGGAGTCGGGCCACTGAAGCTTTCTTT
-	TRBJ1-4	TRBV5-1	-	CASSTTGGKAEKLFF	TGCGCCAGCAGCACGACGGGGGGAAAGGCTGAAAAACTGTTTTTT
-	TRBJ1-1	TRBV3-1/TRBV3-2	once	CASSQVPSAGAEAFF	TGTGCCAGCAGCCAAGTCCCCTCCGCGGGGGCTGAAGCTTTCTTT
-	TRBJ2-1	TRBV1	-	CTSSHGDRGPGGLTNEQFF	TGCACCAGCAGCCACGGCGACAGGGGGCCGGGAGGGCTTACGAATGAGCAGTTCTTC
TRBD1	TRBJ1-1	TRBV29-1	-	CSVEGTGTLAFF	TGCAGCGTTGAGGGGACAGGGACGTTAGCTTTCTTT
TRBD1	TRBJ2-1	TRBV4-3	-	CASSQGGTGAHNEQFF	TGCGCCAGCAGCCAGGGAGGGACAGGGGCCCACAATGAGCAGTTCTTC
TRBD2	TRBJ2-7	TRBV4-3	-	CASSQGSGSRYEQYF	TGCGCCAGCAGCCAGGGTAGCGGGAGCCGCTACGAGCAGTACTTC
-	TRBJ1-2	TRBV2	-	CASREAGYTDYGYTF	TGTGCCAGCAGGGAGGCAGGGTATACCGACTATGGCTACACCTTC
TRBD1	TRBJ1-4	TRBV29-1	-	CSVVTGLSSEKLFF	TGCAGCGTGGTGACAGGGTTAAGTTCAGAAAAACTGTTTTTT
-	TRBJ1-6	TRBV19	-	CASSIGPNSPLHF	TGTGCCAGTAGTATCGGTCCCAATTCACCCCTCCACTTT
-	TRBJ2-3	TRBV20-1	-	CSASPGQRPTTDTQYF	TGCAGTGCTAGTCCCGGTCAGCGGCCAACAACAGATACGCAGTATTTT
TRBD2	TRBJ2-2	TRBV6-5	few	CASGRAVSNTGELFF	TGTGCCAGCGGGAGGGCGGTTTCGAACACCGGGGAGCTGTTTTTT
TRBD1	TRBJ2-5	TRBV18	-	CASSPRTGGPQETQYF	TGTGCCAGCTCACCACGGACAGGGGGCCCCCAAGAGACCCAGTACTTC
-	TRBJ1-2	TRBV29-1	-	CSVRDPVTNGYTF	TGCAGCGTTAGGGACCCCGTTACTAATGGCTACACCTTC
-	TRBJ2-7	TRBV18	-	CASSLPGFGAYEQYF	TGTGCCAGCTCACTGCCGGGATTTGGTGCCTACGAGCAGTACTTC
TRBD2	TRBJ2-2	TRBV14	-	CASSLLRPPAGVATGELFF	TGTGCCAGCAGCCTCTTAAGGCCGCCAGCGGGAGTGGCCACCGGGGAGCTGTTTTTT
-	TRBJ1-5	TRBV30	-	CAWSGGNGNQPQHF	TGTGCCTGGAGCGGGGGAAACGGCAATCAGCCCCAGCATTTT
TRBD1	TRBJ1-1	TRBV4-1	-	CASSQGTGEITEAFF	TGCGCCAGCAGCCAAGGGACAGGGGAGATCACTGAAGCTTTCTTT
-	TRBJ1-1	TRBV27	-	CASSLSTGRGTEAFF	TGTGCCAGCAGTTTATCGACAGGAAGGGGCACTGAAGCTTTCTTT
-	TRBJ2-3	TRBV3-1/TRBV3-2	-	CASSPGQTSTDTQYF	TGTGCCAGCAGCCCTGGACAGACTAGCACAGATACGCAGTATTTT
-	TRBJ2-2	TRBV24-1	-	CATSDLTGAGELFF	TGTGCCACCAGTGATTTAACCGGGGCCGGGGAGCTGTTTTTT
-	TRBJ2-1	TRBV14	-	CASSSLRSDNEQFF	TGTGCCAGCAGCTCCCTCAGATCGGACAATGAGCAGTTCTTC
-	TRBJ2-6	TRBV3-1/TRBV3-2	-	CASSQAFRGRVGANVLTF	TGTGCCAGCAGCCAAGCATTTCGGGGGAGAGTCGGGGCCAACGTCCTGACTTTC
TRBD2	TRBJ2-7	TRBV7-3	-	CASSGGLAGFYEQYF	TGTGCCAGCAGCGGAGGACTAGCGGGGTTCTACGAGCAGTACTTC
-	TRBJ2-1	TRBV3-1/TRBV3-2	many	CASSQGQLRSYNEQFF	TGTGCCAGCAGCCAAGGTCAGCTACGCTCCTACAATGAGCAGTTCTTC
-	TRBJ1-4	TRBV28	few	CASSIPGDGGKLFF	TGTGCCAGCAGTATCCCAGGGGATGGTGGAAAACTGTTTTTT
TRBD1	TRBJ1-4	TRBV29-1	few	CSARTGTGNEKLFF	TGCAGCGCCAGAACCGGGACAGGGAATGAAAAACTGTTTTTT
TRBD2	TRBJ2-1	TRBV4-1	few	CASSQTSGSYNEQFF	TGCGCCAGCAGCCAGACTAGCGGGTCCTACAATGAGCAGTTCTTC
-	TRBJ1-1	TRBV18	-	CASSPVRTPNTEAFF	TGTGCCAGCTCACCAGTTCGGACACCGAACACTGAAGCTTTCTTT
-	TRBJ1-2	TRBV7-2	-	CASSLPPGAGYTF	TGTGCCAGCAGCTTACCGCCGGGGGCGGGCTACACCTTC
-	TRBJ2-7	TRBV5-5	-	CASSWGQGSYEQYF	TGTGCCAGCAGCTGGGGGCAGGGCTCCTACGAGCAGTACTTC
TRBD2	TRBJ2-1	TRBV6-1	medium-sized	CASSEASGGNEQFF	TGTGCCAGCAGTGAAGCTAGCGGGGGTAATGAGCAGTTCTTC
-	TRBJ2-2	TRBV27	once	CASTTSGELFF	TGTGCCAGCACTACCTCCGGGGAGCTGTTTTTT
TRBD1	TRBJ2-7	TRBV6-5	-	CASSSDRTSYEQYF	TGTGCCAGCAGTTCGGACAGGACCTCCTACGAGCAGTACTTC
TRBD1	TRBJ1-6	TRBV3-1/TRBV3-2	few	CASSQVGQGGSPLHF	TGTGCCAGCAGCCAAGTTGGGCAGGGGGGGTCACCCCTCCACTTT
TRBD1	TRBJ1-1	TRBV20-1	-	CSASYQFRGTEAFF	TGCAGTGCTAGTTATCAATTCAGGGGGACTGAAGCTTTCTTT
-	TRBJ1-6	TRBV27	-	CASSSPISSSPLHF	TGTGCCAGCAGTTCCCCTATCTCCAGTTCACCCCTCCACTTT
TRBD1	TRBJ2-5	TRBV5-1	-	CASSFRGGKGETQYF	TGCGCCAGCAGCTTTCGAGGGGGCAAGGGAGAGACCCAGTACTTC
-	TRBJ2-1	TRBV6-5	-	CASSYLGTGNNEQFF	TGTGCCAGCAGTTACCTTGGGACGGGAAACAATGAGCAGTTCTTC
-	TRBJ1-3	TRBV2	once	CASSEIDWGPDHSGNTIYF	TGTGCCAGCAGTGAAATTGATTGGGGTCCCGACCACTCTGGAAACACCATATATTTT
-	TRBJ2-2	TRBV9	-	CASSVEWVASTGELFF	TGTGCCAGCAGCGTAGAATGGGTAGCGAGCACCGGGGAGCTGTTTTTT
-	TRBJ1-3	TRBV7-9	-	CASSQGKGSGNTIYF	TGTGCCAGCAGCCAGGGGAAGGGCTCTGGAAACACCATATATTTT
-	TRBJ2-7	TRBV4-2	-	CASSQAPYEQYF	TGTGCCAGCAGCCAGGCCCCCTACGAGCAGTACTTC
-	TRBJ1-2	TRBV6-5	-	CASRPSPNYGYTF	TGTGCCAGCAGGCCCTCACCTAATTATGGCTACACCTTC
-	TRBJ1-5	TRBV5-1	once	CASSLGPTKGQPQHF	TGCGCCAGCAGCTTGGGGCCTACGAAAGGCCAGCCCCAGCATTTT
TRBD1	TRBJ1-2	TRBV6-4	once	CASSADRANYGYTF	TGTGCCAGCAGCGCGGACAGGGCCAACTATGGCTACACCTTC
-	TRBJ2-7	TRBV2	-	CASSVTYEQYF	TGTGCCAGCAGTGTAACCTACGAGCAGTACTTC
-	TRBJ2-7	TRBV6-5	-	CASRLGQSSYEQYF	TGTGCCAGCAGACTAGGACAGAGCTCCTACGAGCAGTACTTC
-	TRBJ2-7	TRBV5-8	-	CASSFPVSYEQYF	TGTGCCAGCAGCTTTCCAGTTTCCTACGAGCAGTACTTC
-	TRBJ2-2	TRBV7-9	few	CASSYGGASNTGELFF	TGTGCCAGCAGCTATGGGGGCGCATCGAACACCGGGGAGCTGTTTTTT
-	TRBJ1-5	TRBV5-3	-	CARSLGRWAPGQPQHF	TGTGCCAGAAGCTTAGGTAGGTGGGCTCCGGGTCAGCCCCAGCATTTT
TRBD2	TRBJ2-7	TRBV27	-	CASSSKAGGEQYF	TGTGCCAGCAGTTCTAAGGCGGGAGGGGAGCAGTACTTC
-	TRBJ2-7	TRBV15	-	CATSRLRRADEQYF	TGTGCCACCAGCAGACTTCGACGAGCTGACGAGCAGTACTTC
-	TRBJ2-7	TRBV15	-	CATSRDRAGSYEQYF	TGTGCCACCAGCAGAGATCGGGCAGGGTCCTACGAGCAGTACTTC